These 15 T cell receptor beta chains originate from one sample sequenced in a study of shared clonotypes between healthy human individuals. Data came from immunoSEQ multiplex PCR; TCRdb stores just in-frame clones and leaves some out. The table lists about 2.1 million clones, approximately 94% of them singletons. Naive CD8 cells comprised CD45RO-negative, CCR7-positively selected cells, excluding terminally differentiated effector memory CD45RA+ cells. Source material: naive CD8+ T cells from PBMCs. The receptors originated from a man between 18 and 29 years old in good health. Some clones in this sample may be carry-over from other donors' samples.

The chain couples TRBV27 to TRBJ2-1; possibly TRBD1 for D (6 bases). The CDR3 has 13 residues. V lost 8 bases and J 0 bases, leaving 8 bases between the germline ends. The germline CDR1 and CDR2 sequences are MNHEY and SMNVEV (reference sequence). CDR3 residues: CASGDTSYNEQFF. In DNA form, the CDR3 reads TGTGCCAGCGGGGACACCTCCTACAATGAGCAGTTCTTC.

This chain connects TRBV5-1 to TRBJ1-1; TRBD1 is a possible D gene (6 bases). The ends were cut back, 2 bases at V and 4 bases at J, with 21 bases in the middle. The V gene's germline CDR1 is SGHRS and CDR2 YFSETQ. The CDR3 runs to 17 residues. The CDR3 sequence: CASSLRYPRGEGTEAFF. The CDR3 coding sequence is TGCGCCAGCAGCTTACGCTATCCCAGGGGCGAGGGCACTGAAGCTTTCTTT.

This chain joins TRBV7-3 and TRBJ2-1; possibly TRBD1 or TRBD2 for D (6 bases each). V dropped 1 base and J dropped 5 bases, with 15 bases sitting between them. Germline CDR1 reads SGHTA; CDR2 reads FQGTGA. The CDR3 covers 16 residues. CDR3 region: CASSLITGAKNNEQFF. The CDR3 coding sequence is TGTGCCAGCAGCTTAATTACGGGGGCAAAAAACAATGAGCAGTTCTTC.

The CDR3 nucleotides read TGTGCCAGCAGTCCCTCGCGACAGGGGGCTCGGTACGAGCAGTACTTC. Translated: CASSPSRQGARYEQYF. V usage is TRBV28 and J usage is TRBJ2-7; 10 nucleotides line up with TRBD1. The J segment lost 4 bases and the V segment lost 5 bases, leaving 11 bases of the junction unmatched. The CDR3 has 16 residues. Germline-derived CDR1 and CDR2 are MDHEN and SYDVKM.

The CDR3 region has the DNA TGTGCCAGCATTTCAGCGGCCACTGATCCGGGGGAGCAGTACTTC. Translated: CASISAATDPGEQYF. This rearrangement joins TRBV27 to TRBJ2-7, with D possibly TRBD2 on 5 matching bases. From germline, CDR1 is MNHEY and CDR2 SMNVEV (reference sequence). This CDR3 comprises 15 residues. V was trimmed by 7 bases and J by 7 bases, leaving 23 bases between them.

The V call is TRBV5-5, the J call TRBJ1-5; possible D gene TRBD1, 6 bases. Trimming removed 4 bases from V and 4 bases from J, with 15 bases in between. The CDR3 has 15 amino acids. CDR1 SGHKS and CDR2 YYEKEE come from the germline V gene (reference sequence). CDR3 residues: CASSPPGVGNQPQHF. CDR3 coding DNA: TGTGCCAGCAGCCCCCCAGGGGTAGGAAATCAGCCCCAGCATTTT.

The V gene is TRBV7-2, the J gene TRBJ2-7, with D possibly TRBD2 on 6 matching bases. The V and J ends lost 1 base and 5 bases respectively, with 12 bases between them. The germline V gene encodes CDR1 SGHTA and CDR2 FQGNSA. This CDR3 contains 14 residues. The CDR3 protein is CASSLGGVQNEQYF. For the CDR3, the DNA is TGTGCCAGCAGCTTAGGGGGGGTACAGAACGAGCAGTACTTC.

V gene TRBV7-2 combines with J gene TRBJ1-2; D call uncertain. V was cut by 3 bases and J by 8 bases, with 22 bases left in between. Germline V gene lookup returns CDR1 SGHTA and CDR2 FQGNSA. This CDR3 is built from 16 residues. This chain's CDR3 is CASSLTGYLSLVGYTF. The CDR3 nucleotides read TGTGCCAGCAGCTTGACGGGCTACCTCAGCCTCGTGGGCTACACCTTC.

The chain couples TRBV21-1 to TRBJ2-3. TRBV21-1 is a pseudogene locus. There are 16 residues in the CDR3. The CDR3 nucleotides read TGTGCCAGCAGCAAAACCCAAGGATCTTTCACAGATACGCAGTATTTT. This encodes CASSKTQGSFTDTQYF.

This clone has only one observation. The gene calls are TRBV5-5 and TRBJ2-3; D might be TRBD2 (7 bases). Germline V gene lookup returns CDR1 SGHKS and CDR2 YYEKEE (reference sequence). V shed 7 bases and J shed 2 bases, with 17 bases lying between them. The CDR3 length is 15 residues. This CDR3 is CASSWGAGATDTQYF. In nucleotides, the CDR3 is TGTGCCAGCTCGTGGGGGGCGGGAGCCACAGATACGCAGTATTTT.

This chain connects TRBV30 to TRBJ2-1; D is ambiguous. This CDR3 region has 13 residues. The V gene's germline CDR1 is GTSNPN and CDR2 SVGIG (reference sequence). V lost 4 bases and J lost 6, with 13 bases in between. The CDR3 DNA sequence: TGTGCCTGGACCGTGGACGACCTCAATGAGCAGTTCTTC. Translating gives CAWTVDDLNEQFF.

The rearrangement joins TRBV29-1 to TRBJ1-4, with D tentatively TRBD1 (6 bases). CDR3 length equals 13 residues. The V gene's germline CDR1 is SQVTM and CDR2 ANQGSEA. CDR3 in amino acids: CTALQGGSEKLFF. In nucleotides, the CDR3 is TGCACCGCCCTACAGGGTGGAAGCGAAAAACTGTTTTTT.

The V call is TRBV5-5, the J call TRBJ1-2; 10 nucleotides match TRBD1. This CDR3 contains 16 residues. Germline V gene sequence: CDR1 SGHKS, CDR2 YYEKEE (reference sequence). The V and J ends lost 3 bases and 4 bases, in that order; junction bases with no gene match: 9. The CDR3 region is CASSSSPGTGAYGYTF. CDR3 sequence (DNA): TGTGCCAGCAGCTCGTCGCCTGGGACAGGGGCCTATGGCTACACCTTC. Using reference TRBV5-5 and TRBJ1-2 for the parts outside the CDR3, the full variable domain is DAGVTQSPTHLIKTRGQQVTLRCSPISGHKSVSWYQQVLGQGPQFIFQYYEKEERGRGNFPDRFSARQFPNYSSELNVNALLLGDSALYLCASSSSPGTGAYGYTFGSGTRLTVV.

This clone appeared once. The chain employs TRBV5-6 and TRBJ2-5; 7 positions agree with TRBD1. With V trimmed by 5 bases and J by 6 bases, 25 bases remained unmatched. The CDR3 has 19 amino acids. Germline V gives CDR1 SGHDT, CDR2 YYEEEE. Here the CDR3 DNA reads TGTGCCAGCAGGTTTTGGACAGGCCCTACGCCCTGGGATAGGAAGACCCAGTACTTC. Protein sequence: CASRFWTGPTPWDRKTQYF. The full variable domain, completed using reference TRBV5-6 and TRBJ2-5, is DAGVTQSPTHLIKTRGQQVTLRCSPKSGHDTVSWYQQALGQGPQFIFQYYEEEERQRGNFPDRFSGHQFPNYSSELNVNALLLGDSALYLCASRFWTGPTPWDRKTQYFGPGTRLLVL.

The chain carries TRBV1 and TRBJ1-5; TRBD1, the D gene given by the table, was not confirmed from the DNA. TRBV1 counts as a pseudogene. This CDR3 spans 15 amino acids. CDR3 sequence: CTSSHPWALYQPQHF. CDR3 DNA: TGCACCAGCAGCCACCCGTGGGCACTTTATCAGCCCCAGCATTTT.